Reported below is one TCR beta chain. As handled by the study authors: Scientists estimated how many nucleated cells there were by amplifying reference gene primers. The data were produced by immunoSEQ multiplex PCR, yet TCRdb's version contains in-frame clones alone and is incomplete. That table gives V, J and clone size, and the DNA gave D and trimming. This sample carries about 160,000 clones, 75% to 90% of them seen once, and the ten largest clones take under 2.5%. These data belong to a study of blood T cell repertoires in COVID-19. The CDR3 consists of 15 residues. Trimming took off 1 base at V and 1 base at J, with 10 bases between the two ends. Germline V gene sequence: CDR1 SEHNR, CDR2 FQNEAQ (reference sequence).

This sequence joins TRBV7-9 and TRBJ1-2; no reliable D call. The specimen was peripheral blood. This clonotype was obtained from a man between 65 and 85 years old with acute or convalescent COVID-19. As DNA, the CDR3 is TGTGCCAGCAGCTTAGGTAGCGTCGGTAACTATGGCTACACCTTC. The encoded protein is CASSLGSVGNYGYTF. The variable domain in full, completed from reference TRBV7-9 and TRBJ1-2, reads DTGVSQNPRHKITKRGQNVTFRCDPISEHNRLYWYRQTLGQGPEFLTYFQNEAQLEKSRLLSDRFSAERPKGSFSTLEIQRTEQGDSAMYLCASSLGSVGNYGYTFGSGTRLTVV.